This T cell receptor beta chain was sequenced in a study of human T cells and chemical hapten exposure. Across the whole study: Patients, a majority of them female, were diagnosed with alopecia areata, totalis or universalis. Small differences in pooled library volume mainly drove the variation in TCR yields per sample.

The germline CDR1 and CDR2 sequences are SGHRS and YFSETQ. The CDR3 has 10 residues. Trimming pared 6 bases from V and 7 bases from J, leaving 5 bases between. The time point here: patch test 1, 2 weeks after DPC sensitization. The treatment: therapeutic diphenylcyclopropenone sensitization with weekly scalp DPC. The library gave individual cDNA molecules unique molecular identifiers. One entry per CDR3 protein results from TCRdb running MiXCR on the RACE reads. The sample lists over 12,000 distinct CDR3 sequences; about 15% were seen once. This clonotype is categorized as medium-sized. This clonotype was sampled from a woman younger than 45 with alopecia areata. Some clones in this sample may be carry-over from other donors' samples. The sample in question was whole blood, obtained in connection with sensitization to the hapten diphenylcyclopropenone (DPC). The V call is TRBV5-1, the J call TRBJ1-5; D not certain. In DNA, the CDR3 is TGCGCCAGCAAAGAACAGCCCCAGCATTTT. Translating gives CASKEQPQHF.